What follows are 25 T cell receptor beta chains derived from one specimen sequenced in a study of Ad26.COV2.S vaccination and SARS-CoV-2 variants. The data were produced by immunoSEQ multiplex PCR, yet TCRdb's version contains in-frame clones alone and is incomplete. The data show 450,000 to 550,000 clones, with roughly 87% seen just once and about 2.5% held by the top ten. The treatment denotes: roughly 19 received Ad26.COV2.S at low or high dose, single or two shots; five or six received placebo; per-sample allocation not given. On day 63 after the first injection, vaccine and placebo recipients gave samples. Sequenced material: peripheral blood, taken in a trial of Ad26.COV2.S vaccine versus placebo. These receptor sequences come from a person between 18 and 59 years old who received the Ad26.COV2.S COVID-19 vaccine or a placebo.

This sequence joins TRBV4-3 and TRBJ1-1; D is uncertain. The CDR3 runs 13 residues. Germline V gene sequence: CDR1 LGHNA, CDR2 YSLEER. V lost 2 bases and J 3 bases, leaving 7 bases between the germline ends. The CDR3 sequence is CASSQMGDTEAFF. In nucleotides, the CDR3 is TGCGCCAGCAGCCAAATGGGAGACACTGAAGCTTTCTTT.

The gene calls are TRBV2 and TRBJ2-7; the match to TRBD2 covers 7 bases. CDR3 size: 15 residues. Germline V gene data show CDR1 as SNHLY and CDR2 as FYNNEI. The trim removed 3 bases at V and 4 bases at J, leaving 9 bases unmatched. CDR3 protein: CASSDWAGVGYEQYV. CDR3 in DNA: TGTGCCAGCAGTGATTGGGCGGGAGTGGGGTACGAGCAGTACGTC.

The gene calls are TRBV3-1 (or the pseudogene TRBV3-2) and TRBJ1-4; a possible D gene is TRBD1 (5 bases). V dropped 4 bases and J dropped 7 bases, with 22 bases sitting between them. The CDR3 loop spans 17 amino acids. Germline V gives CDR1 LGHDT, CDR2 YNNKEL (reference sequence). The CDR3 DNA sequence: TGTGCCAGCAGCCCCACGGGGAGTGGCAGGGCTAGTGAAAAACTGTTTTTT. Protein sequence: CASSPTGSGRASEKLFF.

V is TRBV28 and J is TRBJ1-1; D remains ambiguous. CDR1 is MDHEN, CDR2 SYDVKM, per germline. Trimming cost V 3 bases and J 7 bases, with 12 bases left between them. The CDR3 contains 13 residues. CDR3 amino acids: CASSLFQDDEAFF. DNA of the CDR3: TGTGCCAGCAGTTTGTTCCAGGACGATGAAGCTTTCTTT.

This clone was picked up one time. The rearrangement links TRBV6-6 to TRBJ1-2, with 7 bases identical to TRBD1. J gave up 8 bases and V 6 bases, and 9 bases lay outside the gene matches. Germline V lookup: CDR1 MNHNY, CDR2 SVGAGI (reference sequence). The CDR3 extends over 13 amino acids. The CDR3 nucleotides are TGTGCCAGCAGCAAAACAGGGGAAGAGGGCTACACCTTC. It translates to CASSKTGEEGYTF.

The CDR3 is CASSSPGQYNQPQHF. The CDR3 nucleotides are TGTGCCAGCAGCTCGCCGGGACAGTACAATCAGCCCCAGCATTTT. The rearrangement uses TRBV7-2 and TRBJ1-5, with 7 bases matching TRBD1. The CDR3 sequence is 15 residues long. Germline V lookup: CDR1 SGHTA, CDR2 FQGNSA. V lost 4 bases and J lost 3; bases outside the gene matches: 6. Filled out from reference TRBV7-2 and TRBJ1-5, the complete variable domain reads GAGVSQSPSNKVTEKGKDVELRCDPISGHTALYWYRQSLGQGLEFLIYFQGNSAPDKSGLPSDRFSAERTGGSVSTLTIQRTQQEDSAVYLCASSSPGQYNQPQHFGDGTRLSIL.

The chain employs TRBV29-1 and TRBJ1-3; unclear D gene. The ends were cut back, 0 bases at V and 2 bases at J, with 5 bases in the middle. The CDR3 has 13 amino acids. Germline V gene sequence: CDR1 SQVTM, CDR2 ANQGSEA. CDR3 protein: CSVEDVPGNTIYF. The DNA of the CDR3 is TGCAGCGTTGAAGACGTCCCTGGAAACACCATATATTTT.

The rearrangement links TRBV29-1 to TRBJ2-7; 8 bases are a match to TRBD2. The CDR3 has 15 residues. The germline gives CDR1 SQVTM, CDR2 ANQGSEA. The ends lost 6 bases at V and 0 bases at J; junction bases unmatched: 10. The CDR3 DNA sequence: TGCAGCGTGAACAGCGGGGGTTTAGGCTCCTACGAGCAGTACTTC. This gives the protein CSVNSGGLGSYEQYF.

The chain links TRBV7-9 to TRBJ2-6, with unresolved D. This CDR3 is 17 amino acids long. The germline V gene encodes CDR1 SEHNR and CDR2 FQNEAQ (reference sequence). V lost 1 base to trimming and J lost 1 base, with 11 bases between them. The CDR3 bases are TGTGCCAGCAGCTTAGTTCCAGGTAGATCTGGGGCCAACGTCCTGACTTTC. Translating it yields CASSLVPGRSGANVLTF. Supplemented by reference TRBV7-9 and TRBJ2-6, the full variable domain reads DTGVSQNPRHKITKRGQNVTFRCDPISEHNRLYWYRQTLGQGPEFLTYFQNEAQLEKSRLLSDRFSAERPKGSFSTLEIQRTEQGDSAMYLCASSLVPGRSGANVLTFGAGSRLTVL.

V usage is TRBV5-5 and J usage is TRBJ1-3; no clear D. The CDR3 is 15 residues long. Per the germline V gene, CDR1 is SGHKS and CDR2 is YYEKEE (reference sequence). The V end lost 0 bases, the J end lost 2 bases, and 9 bases lay between the germline ends. The CDR3 sequence: CASSLEGIAGNTIYF. CDR3 in DNA: TGTGCCAGCAGCTTGGAGGGCATAGCTGGAAACACCATATATTTT.

This clone was counted a single time. The rearrangement joins TRBV4-1 to TRBJ1-2; D gene uncertain. V gave up 1 base and J gave up 7 bases, with 16 bases separating them. CDR3 length: 15 amino acids. Germline V gene sequence: CDR1 MGHRA, CDR2 YSYEKL. The CDR3 loop is CASSQVGILHAGYTF. The CDR3 nucleotides read TGCGCCAGCAGCCAAGTGGGCATCTTGCACGCTGGCTACACCTTC.

J is TRBJ2-1 and V is TRBV11-1, with 8 bases lining up with TRBD1. This CDR3 is built from 14 residues. In germline, CDR1 is SGHAT, CDR2 FQDESV (reference sequence). With 6 bases clipped from V and 5 bases from J, the junction kept 6 bases outside the gene matches. CDR3 sequence (DNA): TGTGCCAGCAGACAGACAGGGGCAAACAATGAGCAGTTCTTC. It translates to CASRQTGANNEQFF.

The chain combines TRBV5-1 with TRBJ2-3; the D gene is possibly TRBD2 (5 bases). Germline V gene lookup returns CDR1 SGHRS and CDR2 YFSETQ. The CDR3 covers 15 residues. V dropped 9 bases and J dropped 1 base, with 18 bases sitting between them. The CDR3 region has the DNA TGCGCCACCGGACGGGGATATACGGGCACAGATACGCAGTATTTT. It translates to CATGRGYTGTDTQYF.

The V gene is TRBV5-4, the J gene TRBJ2-7; possibly TRBD1 for D (6 bases). With 2 bases removed from V and 9 bases from J, the gap between germline ends came to 15 bases. Germline lookup yields CDR1 SGHNT and CDR2 YYREEE (reference sequence). The CDR3 has 13 residues. The CDR3 DNA sequence: TGTGCCAGCAGCTTTCCGGGACAACCTGGGCAGTACTTC. It codes for CASSFPGQPGQYF.

The chain employs TRBV7-9 and TRBJ2-3; D perhaps matches TRBD2 (5 bases). The V gene lost 5 bases and the J gene lost 4 bases, with 7 bases spanning the gap. This CDR3 has 12 amino acids. Per germline, CDR1 SEHNR and CDR2 FQNEAQ (reference sequence). The CDR3 region has the DNA TGTGCCAGCAGCCGAGGGTCAGATACGCAGTATTTT. It specifies CASSRGSDTQYF. Using reference TRBV7-9 and TRBJ2-3 for the parts outside the CDR3, the full variable domain is DTGVSQNPRHKITKRGQNVTFRCDPISEHNRLYWYRQTLGQGPEFLTYFQNEAQLEKSRLLSDRFSAERPKGSFSTLEIQRTEQGDSAMYLCASSRGSDTQYFGPGTRLTVL.

V usage is TRBV5-5 and J usage is TRBJ1-4; D is undetermined. This CDR3 contains 14 residues. Germline V gives CDR1 SGHKS, CDR2 YYEKEE (reference sequence). Deletions cut 1 base from V and 7 bases from J, with 11 bases between. Here the CDR3 DNA reads TGTGCCAGCAGCTTGCTGGGTCCGGGTGAAAAACTGTTTTTT. Residues: CASSLLGPGEKLFF.

This clone is a singleton in its sample. The V call is TRBV19, the J call TRBJ2-1; 9 nucleotides line up with TRBD2. The CDR3 runs 13 residues. Germline V gene sequence: CDR1 LNHDA, CDR2 SQIVND (reference sequence). The V segment lost 8 bases and the J segment 5 bases; nucleotides outside the gene matches: 4. The CDR3 bases are TGTGCCAGTTCTAGCGGGAACAACAATGAGCAGTTCTTC. Protein sequence: CASSSGNNNEQFF.

The chain links TRBV12-3 or TRBV12-4 to TRBJ2-2; D is ambiguous. CDR3 length: 13 residues. V was shortened by 5 bases and J by 7 bases, with 11 bases between the two germline ends. The CDR3 nucleotides are TGTGCCAGCAGTCCCACAGAGGTCGGGGAGCTGTTTTTT. It specifies CASSPTEVGELFF.

A remark on this clone: Within the sample, other DNA sequences also encode this same CDR3. J is TRBJ2-5 and V is TRBV9; 7 bases map to TRBD2. Germline loops: CDR1 SGDLS, CDR2 YYNGEE. Trimming took 0 bases from V and 4 from J; bases not matched to a gene: 3. This CDR3 comprises 14 residues. The CDR3 nucleotides are TGTGCCAGCAGCGTAGGCGGGAGAGGAGAGACCCAGTACTTC. It encodes CASSVGGRGETQYF.

The chain is built from TRBV6-1 and TRBJ2-3; TRBD2 agrees at 7 bases. Germline CDR1 and CDR2: MNHNS and SASEGT. The CDR3 sequence is 15 residues long. Trimming removed 2 bases from V and 2 bases from J; junction bases left unmatched: 4. The CDR3 protein is CASSERAGYTDTQYF. Here the CDR3 DNA reads TGTGCCAGCAGTGAACGAGCGGGGTACACAGATACGCAGTATTTT.

This clone was detected only a few times. The chain employs TRBV3-1 (or the pseudogene TRBV3-2) and TRBJ1-2; possibly TRBD1 for D (6 bases). This CDR3 has 14 amino acids. Trimming shortened V by 4 bases and J by 7 bases, and 16 bases separated the two germline ends. Germline V lookup: CDR1 LGHDT, CDR2 YNNKEL (reference sequence). The CDR3 region has the DNA TGTGCCAGCAGCCCCGGAGGCAGGGGTGTTGGCTACACCTTC. Its translation is CASSPGGRGVGYTF.

The chain is built from TRBV5-4 and TRBJ2-7; TRBD2 matches 8 bases. With 2 bases clipped from V and 9 bases from J, the junction kept 7 bases outside the gene matches. This CDR3 is 13 amino acids long. Germline assignment: CDR1 SGHNT and CDR2 YYREEE (reference sequence). In nucleotides, the CDR3 is TGTGCCAGCAGCTTCGATGGGACTAGGGGGCAGTACGTC. Its translation: CASSFDGTRGQYV.

The chain is built from TRBV4-2 and TRBJ1-5, with D hard to call. From germline, CDR1 is LGHNA and CDR2 YNFKEQ. Trimming removed 0 bases at V and 3 bases at J, with 9 bases between. The CDR3 is 15 amino acids. CDR3 residues: CASSQDSGFNQPQHF. CDR3 in DNA: TGTGCCAGCAGCCAAGACTCGGGATTCAATCAGCCCCAGCATTTT.

The chain has TRBV5-1 and TRBJ2-3; TRBD1 agrees at 7 bases. Germline V gives CDR1 SGHRS, CDR2 YFSETQ. The CDR3 sequence is 16 residues long. The V segment lost 3 bases and the J segment 4 bases; nucleotides outside the gene matches: 11. The CDR3 protein is CASSSPVQGWADTQYF. The CDR3 coding sequence is TGCGCCAGCAGCTCCCCTGTACAGGGGTGGGCAGATACGCAGTATTTT.

A single count supports this clone. The rearrangement uses TRBV2 and TRBJ2-3; D possibly corresponds to TRBD2 (5 bases). The length of the CDR3 is 14 residues. The germline V gene has CDR1 SNHLY and CDR2 FYNNEI. The V and J ends lost 7 bases and 2 bases respectively, with 13 bases between them. CDR3 region: CASNKRTFTDTQYF. CDR3 DNA sequence: TGTGCCAGCAACAAGCGGACCTTCACAGATACGCAGTATTTT. Drawing the rest from reference TRBV2 and TRBJ2-3, the complete variable domain is EPEVTQTPSHQVTQMGQEVILRCVPISNHLYFYWYRQILGQKVEFLVSFYNNEISEKSEIFDDQFSVERPDGSNFTLKIRSTKLEDSAMYFCASNKRTFTDTQYFGPGTRLTVL.